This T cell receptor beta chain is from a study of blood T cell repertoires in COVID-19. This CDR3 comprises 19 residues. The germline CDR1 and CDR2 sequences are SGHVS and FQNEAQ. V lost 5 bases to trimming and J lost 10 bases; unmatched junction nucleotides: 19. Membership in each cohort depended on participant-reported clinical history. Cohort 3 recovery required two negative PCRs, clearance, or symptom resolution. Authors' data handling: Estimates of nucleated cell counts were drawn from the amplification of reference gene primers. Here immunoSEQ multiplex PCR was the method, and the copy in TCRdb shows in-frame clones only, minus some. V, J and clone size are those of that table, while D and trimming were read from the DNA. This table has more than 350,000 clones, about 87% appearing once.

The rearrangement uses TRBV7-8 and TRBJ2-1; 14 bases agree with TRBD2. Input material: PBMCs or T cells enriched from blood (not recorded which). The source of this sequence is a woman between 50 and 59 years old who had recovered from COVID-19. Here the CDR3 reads CASSPRRWTSGGREPEQFF. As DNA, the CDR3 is TGTGCCAGCAGCCCCCGCCGGTGGACTAGCGGGGGGAGGGAGCCGGAGCAGTTCTTC.